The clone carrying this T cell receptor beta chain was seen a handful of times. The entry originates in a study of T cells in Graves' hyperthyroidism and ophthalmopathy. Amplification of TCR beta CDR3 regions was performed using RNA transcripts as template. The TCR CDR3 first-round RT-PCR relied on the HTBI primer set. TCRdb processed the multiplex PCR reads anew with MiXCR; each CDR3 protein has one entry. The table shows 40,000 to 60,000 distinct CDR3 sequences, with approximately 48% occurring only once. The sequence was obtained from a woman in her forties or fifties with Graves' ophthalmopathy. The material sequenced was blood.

Written as DNA, the CDR3 is TGTGCCAGTAGGGCCGGGACAGGGGGAGAGACCCAGTACTTC. Encoded protein: CASRAGTGGETQYF. V gene TRBV19 combines with J gene TRBJ2-5; 11 positions match TRBD1. The trim removed 6 bases at V and 4 bases at J, leaving 4 bases unmatched. This CDR3 has 14 amino acids. Germline V gene lookup returns CDR1 LNHDA and CDR2 SQIVND (reference sequence).